This TCR beta chain was profiled in a study of sequential checkpoint blockade in melanoma. Across the whole study: First-line arms were nivolumab then ipilimumab, or the reverse, randomized 1:1. After both sequences, patients received maintenance nivolumab.

Treatment in this sample: randomized to nivolumab then ipilimumab (arm A) or the reverse (arm B). No patient had prior DNA-damaging chemotherapy. PBMC sorting kept live CD3+CD8+ cells without CD19 or CD56. V was clipped by 6 bases and J by 3 bases; unmatched bases: 5. The CDR3 runs 13 residues. In germline, CDR1 is ENHRY, CDR2 SYGVKD. This clone turned up a few times. Using immunoSEQ multiplex PCR, the repertoire was profiled, and TCRdb retains in-frame clones only, with some absent. Of about 12,000 clones listed, about four fifths were seen once; the top ten hold roughly 7.5%. The material was CD8+ T cells sorted from blood (inferred from file names), obtained from a patient given nivolumab and ipilimumab in sequence. This receptor was obtained from a human donor with melanoma. The chain is built from TRBV10-3 and TRBJ2-7; TRBD1 matches 7 bases. The chain's CDR3 is CAISPGQYYEQYF. CDR3 DNA: TGTGCCATCAGCCCGGGACAGTACTACGAGCAGTACTTC.